The rows below give T cell receptor beta chains drawn from one sample of a study of OX40 agonist ivuxolimab in advanced cancers. The assay was immunoSEQ multiplex PCR, and TCRdb's table has in-frame clones only and misses some. The sample lists around 51,000 clones, approximately 91% occurring once. Specimen: CD4+ or CD8+ T cells sorted from blood, collected in a trial of the OX40 agonist ivuxolimab. Source of these receptors: an adult with an advanced solid tumor such as melanoma, head and neck, liver or kidney cancer. Each CDR3 is given with its conserved first and last residue. Each record gives: CDR3 DNA, CDR3 protein, V gene, clone size, J gene, D gene. D genes are given only for firm matches. Expanded clones are given a class, and other clones once, few, many or no size at all.

TGTGCCAGCAGCTTTCGTGGCAGGCGAACAACCGGGGAGCTGTTTTTT	CASSFRGRRTTGELFF	TRBV7-8	NA	TRBJ2-2	NA
TGTGCCAGCAACGGGATTTTGAACACTGAAGCTTTCTTT	CASNGILNTEAFF	TRBV6-1	NA	TRBJ1-1	NA
TGCGCCAGCAGCTTCGGCACGAACACTGAAGCTTTCTTT	CASSFGTNTEAFF	TRBV5-1	once	TRBJ1-1	NA
TGCGCCAGCAGCTCGGGACAGGCTAAACCCCTCCACTTT	CASSSGQAKPLHF	TRBV5-1	NA	TRBJ1-6	TRBD1
TGTGCCAGCAGTACCCCCCTGAAGACCCAGTACTTC	CASSTPLKTQYF	TRBV28	NA	TRBJ2-5	NA
TGTGCCAGCTCCCGAGACGCAGGCCTTGGGCAGCCCCAGCATTTT	CASSRDAGLGQPQHF	TRBV18	few	TRBJ1-5	NA
TGTGCCAGCAGCTTGGCTAGCGGTAGGACCCAGTACTTC	CASSLASGRTQYF	TRBV7-8	NA	TRBJ2-5	TRBD2
TGTGCCAGCAGTTTAGAATGTGGGGGCGTTAATGAAAAACTGTTTTTT	CASSLECGGVNEKLFF	TRBV27	few	TRBJ1-4	NA
TGTGCCAGCAGCCCTGATGCAGACACTAACTATGGCTACACCTTC	CASSPDADTNYGYTF	TRBV9	NA	TRBJ1-2	NA
TGTGCCAGTAGTATGGGGGACAGGCCCCACGAGCAGTACTTC	CASSMGDRPHEQYF	TRBV19	NA	TRBJ2-7	TRBD1
TGCAGTGCCGGACAGCCCAATGAGCAGTTCTTC	CSAGQPNEQFF	TRBV20-1	NA	TRBJ2-1	NA
TGTGCCAGCGGGGGGCTAGCGGGAGGGCTATGGGGTGGAGATACGCAGTATTTT	CASGGLAGGLWGGDTQYF	TRBV7-2	once	TRBJ2-3	TRBD2
TGTGCCAGCAGCTTAGCGCCGGTTCTAGAGACCCAGTACTTC	CASSLAPVLETQYF	TRBV7-2	NA	TRBJ2-5	NA
TGCGCCAGCAGTGAGGCCCTTGAAGCTTTCTTT	CASSEALEAFF	TRBV10-2	NA	TRBJ1-1	NA
TGTGCCAGCAGCTTTATGAGGGTACCTGGAAACACCATATATTTT	CASSFMRVPGNTIYF	TRBV5-6	NA	TRBJ1-3	NA
TGCGCCAGCAGTGAGTGGGGGACGTCCGAAAAACTGTTTTTT	CASSEWGTSEKLFF	TRBV10-2	NA	TRBJ1-4	NA
TGTGCCAGCACGGGCCGAATCACAGATACGCAGTATTTT	CASTGRITDTQYF	TRBV6-5	NA	TRBJ2-3	NA
TGTGCCAGCAGTTACTTCGGGGAGAACACTGAAGCTTTCTTT	CASSYFGENTEAFF	TRBV6-6	NA	TRBJ1-1	NA
TGTGCCAGCAGTTTGACGGCTACCTACGAGCAGTACTTC	CASSLTATYEQYF	TRBV27	NA	TRBJ2-7	NA
TGTGCCAGCAGTTACACGGGACACCTCTCTGGAAACACCATATATTTT	CASSYTGHLSGNTIYF	TRBV27	NA	TRBJ1-3	NA
TGTGCCAGCGTTCATGGCGGGAGGAACACAGATACGCAGTATTTT	CASVHGGRNTDTQYF	TRBV2	NA	TRBJ2-3	TRBD2
TGTGCCAGCAGCTTATCCTGGCAGACGAACACTGAAGCTTTCTTT	CASSLSWQTNTEAFF	TRBV11-2	NA	TRBJ1-1	NA
TGTGCCAGCAGCCAAGTTTTAAACACCGGGGAGCTGTTTTTT	CASSQVLNTGELFF	TRBV14	NA	TRBJ2-2	NA
TGTGCCATCTCTCGGGCGATAGCGGGCTCAAATGAGCAGTTCTTC	CAISRAIAGSNEQFF	TRBV10-3	NA	TRBJ2-1	TRBD2
TGTGCCAGCATGCTCCAGGGCAGGGTCGACGGGGCCAACGTCCTGACTTTC	CASMLQGRVDGANVLTF	TRBV21-1	NA	TRBJ2-6	NA
TGTGCCACCCCCGTCAGGTCGTTGGGTTTGACAGAGGTCGAAAACATTCAGTACTTC	CATPVRSLGLTEVENIQYF	TRBV21-1	NA	TRBJ2-4	NA
TGCAGTGCTATCGCTACGAGGGAGTACTTC	CSAIATREYF	TRBV20-1	NA	TRBJ2-7	NA
TGCGCCAGCAGCTTGGTTGGGGACAGGGAGGGGTATTTT	CASSLVGDREGYF	TRBV5-1	NA	TRBJ2-3	TRBD1
TGCGCCAGCAGCCCAGGCGGGAATTCACCCCTCCACTTT	CASSPGGNSPLHF	TRBV5-1	NA	TRBJ1-6	NA
TGTGCCAGCAGCTTAGCGCTATCAAGGGTCAATGAGCAGTTCTTC	CASSLALSRVNEQFF	TRBV7-8	NA	TRBJ2-1	NA
TGCAGCGCCAGCCGACCAACCTCCTACAATGAGCAGTTCTTC	CSASRPTSYNEQFF	TRBV29-1	NA	TRBJ2-1	NA
TGTGCCAGCAGCTTGGAAGCTGGGACAGGGTGGACTGAAGCTTTCTTT	CASSLEAGTGWTEAFF	TRBV5-6	NA	TRBJ1-1	TRBD1
TGTGCCAGCTCTAGGGGGGGAACTGAAGCTTTCTTT	CASSRGGTEAFF	TRBV18	NA	TRBJ1-1	NA
TGTGCCAGCAGTAACCCCCATAGGACAGATACGCAGTATTTT	CASSNPHRTDTQYF	TRBV27	NA	TRBJ2-3	NA
TGTGCCAGCAGCTCCCTTAAAAAGTTGGAGACCCAGTACTTC	CASSSLKKLETQYF	TRBV11-2	few	TRBJ2-5	NA
TGTGCCTGGAGTGTACAATTATCGGCAGCCTATGGCTACGAGCAGTACTTC	CAWSVQLSAAYGYEQYF	TRBV30	NA	TRBJ2-7	NA
TGCAGTGCTTCAGGGCAAGAGACCCAGTACTTC	CSASGQETQYF	TRBV20-1	NA	TRBJ2-5	NA
TGTGCCAGCAGCTTAGATCAGGTCAACTATGGCTACACCTTC	CASSLDQVNYGYTF	TRBV11-2	NA	TRBJ1-2	NA
TGTGCCAGTAGTTCGGAACAGGAGAGCAATCAGCCCCAGCATTTT	CASSSEQESNQPQHF	TRBV19	few	TRBJ1-5	NA
TGTGCCAGCAGCTCTCCGGGACTAGCGGAGGCAGGGCAGTACTTC	CASSSPGLAEAGQYF	TRBV5-4	NA	TRBJ2-7	TRBD2
TGTGCCACCAGCAGAGGAGACGGCAGCTCCTACGAGCAGTACTTC	CATSRGDGSSYEQYF	TRBV15	NA	TRBJ2-7	NA
TGTGCCAGCAGAGAAGACAGGGCGGCCACTGAAGCTTTCTTT	CASREDRAATEAFF	TRBV6-4	once	TRBJ1-1	TRBD1
TGTGCCAGCTCACCACAGTCGAACACCGGGGAGCTGTTTTTT	CASSPQSNTGELFF	TRBV18	NA	TRBJ2-2	NA
TGTGCCAGCAATTCAGACTCGGGCATGACAGATACGCAGTATTTT	CASNSDSGMTDTQYF	TRBV11-2	NA	TRBJ2-3	NA
TGTGCCAGTCAAGGGACGCAACGAGGCGGCTCCTATAATTCACCCCTCCACTTT	CASQGTQRGGSYNSPLHF	TRBV18	NA	TRBJ1-6	NA
TGTGCCACCAGCAGCGGAAGATTGGCCGGGGAGCTGTTTTTT	CATSSGRLAGELFF	TRBV15	NA	TRBJ2-2	NA
TGTGCCAGCAGCAATGTGGAGCGGGAGGATCGGTTTATCGGCACCGGGGAGCTGTTTTTT	CASSNVEREDRFIGTGELFF	TRBV21-1	NA	TRBJ2-2	NA
TGTGCCAGCAGTTTGGGACAGTCTTGGGACACTGAAGCTTTCTTT	CASSLGQSWDTEAFF	TRBV6-5	NA	TRBJ1-1	TRBD1
TGTGCCAGCTCACAAGTACGGCAGAGCGTTGATTCACCCCTCCACTTT	CASSQVRQSVDSPLHF	TRBV18	once	TRBJ1-6	NA
TGCGCCAGCAGGCGGACAGACCGTTGGACAGATACGCAGTATTTT	CASRRTDRWTDTQYF	TRBV23-1	once	TRBJ2-3	NA
TGTGCCATCAGTGACCGCGGGACAGGTCTCTATGGCTACACCTTC	CAISDRGTGLYGYTF	TRBV10-3	once	TRBJ1-2	TRBD1